This record covers a single TCR beta chain. Its antigen is unknown. This entry is derived from a study of T-cell reconstitution after alpha-beta-depleted transplantation in children. Findings and limits, study-wide: At day 60, the high TCRbeta diversity found in some patients originated from recipient T cells and thymic progenitors that had survived. It was reported that alpha-beta T cells came from several hundred expanded graft clones (about two months after transplant).

Preparing the TCRbeta library involved the use of unique molecular identifiers. TCRdb reprocessed the PCR reads with MiXCR, giving one entry per CDR3 protein. In the table there are around 100,000 distinct CDR3 sequences, about a tenth of which are singletons. The specimen was PBMCs, collected before TCRalphabeta/CD19-depleted stem cell transplant. The TCR sequence derives from a boy aged 2-15 years with acute lymphoblastic leukemia, due to receive a stem cell transplant.

CDR3 protein: CSVERRLAAGETQYF. The CDR3 DNA reads TGCAGCGTTGAGAGGAGGCTAGCGGCGGGGGAGACCCAGTACTTC. The V and J genes are TRBV29-1 and TRBJ2-5; 7 bases map to TRBD2. CDR1 SQVTM and CDR2 ANQGSEA come from the germline V gene. The CDR3 loop spans 15 amino acids. The junction had 12 bases not matched to a gene; V was cut back by 3 bases and J by 5 bases.